This T cell receptor beta chain emerged from a study of cytomegalovirus exposure and HLA in healthy donors. Findings and caveats of the study: The study listed some 160 cytomegalovirus-associated TCR beta chains. As a later analysis showed, several of the most significant clusters appeared to be linked to common viral pathogens. The classifier was said to identify cytomegalovirus status with high specificity and sensitivity. Most subjects had HLA-A and HLA-B alleles reportedly predicted accurately by TCR beta sequences.

About this clone itself: Its antigen is not known.

Both 60 Vbeta primers and 13 Jbeta primers went into the PCR. Clones were read by immunoSEQ multiplex PCR, and TCRdb kept only the in-frame ones, dropping some. The profile shows about 120,000 clones, under 85% of them singletons. V was clipped by 5 bases and J by 6 bases; unmatched bases: 9. In germline, CDR1 is LNHNV, CDR2 YYDKDF (reference sequence). The CDR3 has 14 residues. The TCR was taken from a man in his forties in good health and CMV-seropositive. The sequenced sample was PBMCs. The chain joins TRBV15 to TRBJ2-7; 8 bases are a match to TRBD2. The CDR3 spells CATSGPGTSGEQYF. CDR3 sequence (DNA): TGTGCCACCAGCGGTCCCGGGACTAGTGGCGAGCAGTACTTC.